The entry that follows covers one TCR beta chain sequence. Antigen specificity is unknown. Germline values: CDR1 SGHVS, CDR2 FQNEAQ. The junction had 2 bases not matched to a gene; V was cut back by 5 bases and J by 4 bases. CDR3 length: 13 amino acids. As for treatment: approximately nine-day PBMC culture with coronavirus spike peptide pools or control peptides (ViraFEST assay). Culture of approximately 2.1 million PBMCs per well took place with 7.5 to 10 IU/ml IL-2 and 9.5 to 10 ug/ml peptide pools. A half-volume replacement of the medium with fresh IL-2 medium was performed on days 3 and 7. Investigators isolated CD4+ T cells by negative selection after 10 days of culture. Sequencing of the DNA from cultured CD4+ T cells was carried out with the Oncomine TCR Beta short-read assay. TCRdb recomputed calls from the PCR reads with MiXCR, one row per CDR3 protein. The sample shows 20,000 to 25,000 distinct CDR3 sequences, roughly 60% of them seen only once.

This entry comes from a study of vaccination and CD4 T cells after COVID-19. As for the study in general: Stimuli were overlapping spike peptide pools of SARS-CoV-2 and three common cold coronaviruses (HCoV-NL63, HCoV-OC43, HCoV-229E).

The sequence was obtained from a human donor who received a COVID-19 vaccine. The chain combines TRBV7-8 with TRBJ1-5; 7 bases match TRBD1. The input for sequencing was CD4+ T cells from blood, cultured in vitro, taken before SARS-CoV-2 vaccination. The CDR3 is CASSLDRNQPQHF. CDR3 bases: TGTGCCAGCAGCCTGGACAGGAATCAGCCCCAGCATTTT.